A single sample is the source of the 10 T cell receptor beta chains below, sequenced in a study of a mutant IDH1 vaccine in newly diagnosed glioma. Time point: week 23, last vaccination. With topical imiquimod, each dose of the vaccine consisted of 300 ug of mutant IDH1 20-mer peptide. Which antigens these TCRs recognize remains unknown. Sequencing used immunoSEQ multiplex PCR; TCRdb keeps in-frame clones, though not all of them. The sample records approximately 30,000 clones, roughly 80% being singletons. This material consisted of PBMCs, taken from a glioma patient whose treatment included an IDH1 peptide vaccine. The receptors here all came from a woman aged 30 to 39 with glioma.

V gene TRBV19 combines with J gene TRBJ1-1, with unresolved D. The V end lost 10 bases, the J end lost 1 base, and 13 bases lay between the germline ends. CDR3 length: 13 amino acids. Germline V lookup: CDR1 LNHDA, CDR2 SQIVND (reference sequence). Written as DNA, the CDR3 is TGTGCCACATCCTTGACGGAGAACACTGAAGCTTTCTTT. As protein: CATSLTENTEAFF.

This chain joins TRBV6-1 and TRBJ1-6; a weak D match, TRBD1 (5 bases). Germline V CDR1 and CDR2: MNHNS, SASEGT. This CDR3 is 12 amino acids long. The germline V and J ends were trimmed by 8 bases and 10 bases, with 12 bases remaining between them. In nucleotides, the CDR3 is TGTGCCAGCCGCGGGGGGGACTCACCCCTCCACTTT. It yields the protein CASRGGDSPLHF.

The chain uses TRBV5-4 and TRBJ2-5, with TRBD2 matching over 8 bases. Trimming took 2 bases from V and 4 from J; bases not matched to a gene: 10. CDR1 is SGHNT and CDR2 is YYREEE in the germline V gene (reference sequence). The CDR3 contains 16 residues. CDR3 in DNA: TGTGCCAGCAGCTTTGGCTCTCCGGGGGGGCGAGAGACCCAGTACTTC. Amino acids: CASSFGSPGGRETQYF.

The gene calls are TRBV6-5 and TRBJ2-7; 12 bases are shared with TRBD1. CDR1 is MNHEY, CDR2 SVGAGI, per germline. V lost 6 bases, J lost 4 bases, and 4 bases stayed unmatched. This CDR3 region has 14 residues. CDR3 amino acids: CASRGTGGLYEQYF. Written as DNA, the CDR3 is TGTGCCAGCAGGGGGACAGGGGGCTTGTACGAGCAGTACTTC.

The chain is built from TRBV5-6 and TRBJ1-3; D gene unclear. V was clipped by 1 base and J by 0 bases, with 8 bases between them. This CDR3 has 15 residues. Germline V gene data show CDR1 as SGHDT and CDR2 as YYEEEE. The CDR3 region is CASSLIEVSGNTIYF. CDR3 in DNA: TGTGCCAGCAGCTTGATTGAGGTCTCTGGAAACACCATATATTTT.

The rearrangement joins TRBV7-2 to TRBJ2-5; D uncertain. Germline CDR1 SGHTA, CDR2 FQGNSA. V was shortened by 3 bases and J by 5 bases, with 19 bases between the two germline ends. The CDR3 covers 16 residues. This CDR3 reads CASSFPGATAVETQYF. Here the CDR3 DNA reads TGTGCCAGCAGCTTTCCCGGCGCAACGGCTGTGGAGACCCAGTACTTC.

The chain's CDR3 is CASSERWGVEQYF. The CDR3 DNA follows: TGTGCCAGCAGCGAGAGGTGGGGGGTCGAGCAGTACTTC. This rearrangement joins TRBV6-4 to TRBJ2-7; a weak D match, TRBD2 (6 bases). V lost 6 bases to trimming and J lost 6 bases, with 15 bases between them. Per germline, CDR1 MRHNA and CDR2 SNTAGT. This CDR3 spans 13 amino acids.

The genes are TRBV2 and TRBJ2-2; D is uncertain. The germline CDR1 and CDR2 sequences are SNHLY and FYNNEI. V was pared by 0 bases and J by 6 bases, with 8 bases between. This CDR3 contains 14 residues. CDR3 sequence reads: CASSEALAAGELFF. The CDR3 coding sequence is TGTGCCAGCAGTGAAGCGCTTGCAGCCGGGGAGCTGTTTTTT. Supplemented by reference TRBV2 and TRBJ2-2, the full variable domain reads EPEVTQTPSHQVTQMGQEVILRCVPISNHLYFYWYRQILGQKVEFLVSFYNNEISEKSEIFDDQFSVERPDGSNFTLKIRSTKLEDSAMYFCASSEALAAGELFFGEGSRLTVL.

The genes are TRBV6-5 and TRBJ2-5; no firm D call. The CDR3 loop spans 11 amino acids. Trimming pared 6 bases from V and 5 bases from J, leaving 7 bases between. Per the germline V gene, CDR1 is MNHEY and CDR2 is SVGAGI. The CDR3 nucleotides read TGTGCCAGCAGAGTTGGGGAGACCCAGTACTTC. Residues: CASRVGETQYF.

The genes are TRBV6-5 and TRBJ2-7, with 9 bases fitting TRBD2. The J segment lost 2 bases and the V segment lost 11 bases, leaving 7 bases of the junction unmatched. The CDR3 totals 13 residues. Germline V gene data show CDR1 as MNHEY and CDR2 as SVGAGI. The CDR3 nucleotides read TGTGCCGTCCGCGGGGGGGCTCCCTACGAGCAGTACTTC. It specifies CAVRGGAPYEQYF.